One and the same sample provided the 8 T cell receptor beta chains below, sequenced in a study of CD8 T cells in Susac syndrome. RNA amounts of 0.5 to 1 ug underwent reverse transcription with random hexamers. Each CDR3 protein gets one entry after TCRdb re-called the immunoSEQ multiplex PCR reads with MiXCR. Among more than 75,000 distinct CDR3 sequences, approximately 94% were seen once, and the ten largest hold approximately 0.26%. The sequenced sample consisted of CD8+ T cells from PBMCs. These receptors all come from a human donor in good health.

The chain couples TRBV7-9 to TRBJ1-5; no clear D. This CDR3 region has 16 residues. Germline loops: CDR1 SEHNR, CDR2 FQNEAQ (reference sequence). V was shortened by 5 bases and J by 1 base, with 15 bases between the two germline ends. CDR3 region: CASSGNGGPSNQPQHF. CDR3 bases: TGTGCCAGCAGCGGTAACGGAGGGCCGAGCAATCAGCCCCAGCATTTT.

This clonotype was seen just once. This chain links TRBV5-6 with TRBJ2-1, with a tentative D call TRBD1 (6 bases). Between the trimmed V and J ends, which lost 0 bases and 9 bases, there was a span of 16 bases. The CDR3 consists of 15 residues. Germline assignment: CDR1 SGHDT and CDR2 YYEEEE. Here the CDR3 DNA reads TGTGCCAGCAGCTTGGCCGGTTGGACAGATAGTGAGCAGTTCTTC. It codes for CASSLAGWTDSEQFF. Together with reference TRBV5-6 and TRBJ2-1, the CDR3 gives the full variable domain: DAGVTQSPTHLIKTRGQQVTLRCSPKSGHDTVSWYQQALGQGPQFIFQYYEEEERQRGNFPDRFSGHQFPNYSSELNVNALLLGDSALYLCASSLAGWTDSEQFFGPGTRLTVL.

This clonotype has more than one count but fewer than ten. CDR3 DNA: TGTGCCAGCAGCCCCTCCCGGACAGGGGCGAACACTGAAGCTTTCTTT. Translated: CASSPSRTGANTEAFF. The chain has TRBV7-2 and TRBJ1-1, with TRBD1 matching 9 bases. The J segment lost 1 base and the V segment lost 5 bases, leaving 8 bases of the junction unmatched. The germline CDR1 and CDR2 sequences are SGHTA and FQGNSA. The CDR3 consists of 16 residues.

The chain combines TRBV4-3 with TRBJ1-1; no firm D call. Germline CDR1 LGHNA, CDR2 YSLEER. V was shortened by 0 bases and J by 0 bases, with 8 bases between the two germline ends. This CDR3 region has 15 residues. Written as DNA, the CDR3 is TGCGCCAGCAGCCAAGATGGGAAAATGAACACTGAAGCTTTCTTT. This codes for CASSQDGKMNTEAFF.

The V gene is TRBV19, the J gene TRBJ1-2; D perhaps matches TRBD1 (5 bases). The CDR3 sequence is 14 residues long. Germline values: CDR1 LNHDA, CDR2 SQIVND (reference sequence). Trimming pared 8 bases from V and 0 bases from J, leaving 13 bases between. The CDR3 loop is CASSPDIANYGYTF. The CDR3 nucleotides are TGTGCCAGTTCTCCGGACATAGCTAACTATGGCTACACCTTC. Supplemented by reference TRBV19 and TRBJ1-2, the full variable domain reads DGGITQSPKYLFRKEGQNVTLSCEQNLNHDAMYWYRQDPGQGLRLIYYSQIVNDFQKGDIAEGYSVSREKKESFPLTVTSAQKNPTAFYLCASSPDIANYGYTFGSGTRLTVV.

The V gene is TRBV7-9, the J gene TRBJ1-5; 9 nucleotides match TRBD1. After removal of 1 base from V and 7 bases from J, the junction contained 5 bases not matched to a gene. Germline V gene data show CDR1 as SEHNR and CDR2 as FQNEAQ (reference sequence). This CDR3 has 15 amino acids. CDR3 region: CASSLEGTGIQPQHF. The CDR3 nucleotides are TGTGCCAGCAGCTTAGAAGGGACAGGGATCCAGCCCCAGCATTTT.

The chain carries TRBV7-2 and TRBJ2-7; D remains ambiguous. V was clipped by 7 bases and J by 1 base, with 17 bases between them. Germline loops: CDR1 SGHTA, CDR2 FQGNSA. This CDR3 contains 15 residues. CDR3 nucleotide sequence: TGTGCCAGCACCCCGTCACCCCACGGATCCTACGAGCAGTACGTC. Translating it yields CASTPSPHGSYEQYV.

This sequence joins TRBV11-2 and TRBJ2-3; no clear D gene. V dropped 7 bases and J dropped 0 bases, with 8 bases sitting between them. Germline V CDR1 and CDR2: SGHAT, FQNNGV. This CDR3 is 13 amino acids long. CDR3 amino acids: CASKPSSTDTQYF. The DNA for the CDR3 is TGTGCCAGCAAACCCAGTAGCACAGATACGCAGTATTTT.